This T cell receptor beta chain was retrieved from a study of spatial heterogeneity in lung cancer. Individually, TCR cDNA molecules were each labelled with a unique molecular identifier. TCRdb re-analysed the 5' RACE reads in MiXCR, keeping a single row per CDR3 protein. The repertoire includes tens of thousands of distinct CDR3 sequences, around 12% of them detected once, and about 41% sits in the top ten. Trimming shortened V by 4 bases and J by 7 bases, and 7 bases separated the two germline ends. Germline CDR1 reads MNHEY; CDR2 reads SVGEGT. The CDR3 loop spans 12 amino acids. This sample's time point: sample taken at primary tumor resection. The authors sequenced whole RNA from tumor, nontumor lung or frozen PBMC without sorting. The donor population consisted of roughly 70 patients with untreated, early-stage non-small cell lung cancer.

The chain combines TRBV6-2 or TRBV6-3 with TRBJ2-2; D ambiguous. The receptor was isolated from a male donor with early-stage non-small cell lung cancer. Source: PBMCs, taken at surgery. The CDR3 DNA reads as TGTGCCAGCAGTTTTACAATCGGGGAGCTGTTTTTT. Amino acids: CASSFTIGELFF.